One sample yielded the 21 T cell receptor beta chains listed below, sequenced in a study of identical twins. TCRdb re-analysed the 5' RACE reads in MiXCR, keeping a single row per CDR3 protein. The data show around 960,000 distinct CDR3 sequences, 12% seen once. The same specimen was also included in a second study, on yellow fever vaccine responses in identical twins.

Source material: PBMCs. The origin of the receptors is a woman younger than 35 in good health.

This clonotype was picked up a small number of times. DNA of the CDR3: TGTGCCAGCAGCCAGCAACCCGGTGGTGAGCAGTTCTTC. As protein: CASSQQPGGEQFF. V usage is TRBV14 and J usage is TRBJ2-1; D not resolved. CDR3 length: 13 residues. Trimming left V 3 bases short and J 9 bases short, with 12 bases between. Looked up from germline, CDR1 is SGHDN and CDR2 is FVKESK.

DNA for the CDR3: TGTGCCAGCAGTCCCGGGACAGGGGTTTTCTACGAGCAGTACGTC. Its protein product is CASSPGTGVFYEQYV. This chain connects TRBV28 to TRBJ2-7; TRBD1 matches at 10 bases. The CDR3 length is 15 residues. V dropped 5 bases and J dropped 3; count of bases not matched to a gene: 7. Germline V lookup: CDR1 MDHEN, CDR2 SYDVKM.

This clonotype has a handful of counts. The chain employs TRBV24-1 and TRBJ1-4, with D possibly TRBD1 on 6 matching bases. V was cut by 7 bases and J by 0 bases, with 11 bases left in between. This CDR3 has 15 residues. Germline V gives CDR1 KGHDR, CDR2 SFDVKD. CDR3 nucleotide sequence: TGTGCCACCAGCGACAGGAGAACAACTAATGAAAAACTGTTTTTT. Protein sequence: CATSDRRTTNEKLFF.

This clonotype was detected a few times. The rearrangement links TRBV12-5 to TRBJ1-2; no firm D call. V was pared by 7 bases and J by 4 bases, with 16 bases between. The germline V gene has CDR1 LGHNT and CDR2 FRNRAP. The CDR3 has 14 residues. The CDR3 reads CASAYAGSLYGYTF. The CDR3, as DNA: TGTGCTAGTGCCTACGCCGGCAGTCTCTATGGCTACACCTTC. Together with reference TRBV12-5 and TRBJ1-2, the CDR3 gives the full variable domain: DARVTQTPRHKVTEMGQEVTMRCQPILGHNTVFWYRQTMMQGLELLAYFRNRAPLDDSGMPKDRFSAEMPDATLATLKIQPSEPRDSAVYFCASAYAGSLYGYTFGSGTRLTVV.

The V call is TRBV21-1, the J call TRBJ2-7; the table's D call TRBD1 went unverified against the DNA. TRBV21-1 constitutes a pseudogene. CDR3 length: 18 amino acids. CDR3 bases: TGTGCCACCTCTACCCGACCGGGACAGGGAGGGGGCTCCTACGAGCAGTACGTC. Protein product: CATSTRPGQGGGSYEQYV.

Only a few counts were recorded for this clonotype. This sequence joins TRBV7-8 and TRBJ2-7; 9 bases align to TRBD2. The ends lost 1 base at V and 6 bases at J; junction bases unmatched: 7. Germline V gene sequence: CDR1 SGHVS, CDR2 FQNEAQ. The CDR3 sequence is 15 residues long. The CDR3 spells CASSLGGRAIGEQYV. The CDR3 DNA follows: TGTGCCAGCAGCTTAGGCGGGAGGGCTATAGGCGAGCAGTACGTC.

V gene TRBV3-1 combines with J gene TRBJ2-7; TRBD1 aligns across 11 bases. Trimming removed 1 base from V and 3 bases from J; junction bases left unmatched: 14. This CDR3 spans 19 amino acids. The germline gives CDR1 LGHDT, CDR2 YNNKEL (reference sequence). CDR3 sequence (DNA): TGTGCCAGCAGCCAAGGGGGCGGACAGGGGGCGGAGGATGGCTACGAGCAGTACGTC. It yields the protein CASSQGGGQGAEDGYEQYV.

The chain has TRBV11-3 and TRBJ2-2; 9 bases match TRBD1. V lost 4 bases and J lost 3; bases outside the gene matches: 3. This CDR3 is built from 15 residues. Germline CDR1 reads SGHNT; CDR2 reads YENEEA. CDR3 in DNA: TGTGCCAGCAGCTCACAGGGGGCTCACACCGGGGAGCTGTTTTTT. Amino acid sequence: CASSSQGAHTGELFF.

CDR3 nucleotide sequence: TGCAGGGGGGGACAGGGGATTACTGAAGCTTTCTTT. It translates to CRGGQGITEAFF. The chain uses TRBV20-1 and TRBJ1-1, with 10 bases aligning to TRBD1. The CDR3 is 12 residues long. Germline CDR1 is DFQATT and CDR2 is SNEGSKA (reference sequence).

J is TRBJ1-4 and V is TRBV18; 9 nucleotides align to TRBD1. Trimming at V came to 3 bases and at J to 3 bases, leaving 5 bases not matched to a gene. Looked up from germline, CDR1 is KGHSH and CDR2 is LQKENI. The CDR3 has 16 residues. The CDR3 is CASSPGQGAANEKLFF. The CDR3 coding sequence is TGTGCCAGCTCACCGGGACAGGGTGCTGCTAATGAAAAACTGTTTTTT.

The chain has TRBV7-8 and TRBJ2-1; perhaps TRBD2 as D (6 bases). This CDR3 has 16 amino acids. Germline V gene data show CDR1 as SGHVS and CDR2 as FQNEAQ. Trimming took off 3 bases at V and 0 bases at J, with 12 bases between the two ends. CDR3 DNA: TGTGCCAGCAGCTTCCTAGCGAGCTTCTCCTACAATGAGCAGTTCTTC. It specifies CASSFLASFSYNEQFF.

The gene calls are TRBV14 and TRBJ2-3; D not certain. There are 17 residues in the CDR3. Trimming removed 3 bases from V and 3 bases from J, with 19 bases in between. CDR1 is SGHDN and CDR2 is FVKESK in the germline V gene. CDR3 in DNA: TGTGCCAGCAGCCACGCCCCCGGACCCAGGTTAACAGATACGCAGTATTTT. Translation gives CASSHAPGPRLTDTQYF.

This clonotype was found a few times. The chain carries TRBV7-9 and TRBJ2-1, with 9 bases fitting TRBD2. The CDR3 spans 15 residues. V lost 2 bases to trimming and J lost 6 bases; unmatched junction nucleotides: 5. CDR1 SEHNR and CDR2 FQNEAQ come from the germline V gene (reference sequence). CDR3 in DNA: TGTGCCAGCAGCTTATCGCGGGAGGGAGGCAATGAGCAGTTCTTC. This encodes CASSLSREGGNEQFF.

The table lists this clonotype with a few counts. This chain joins TRBV24-1 and TRBJ2-1; D may correspond to TRBD1 or TRBD2 (5 bases each). Per germline, CDR1 KGHDR and CDR2 SFDVKD. This CDR3 is 17 amino acids long. Between the trimmed V and J ends, which lost 4 bases and 0 bases, there was a span of 15 bases. The CDR3 loop is CATSDARSGSSYNEQFF. CDR3 DNA: TGTGCCACCAGTGACGCCCGATCAGGGAGCTCCTACAATGAGCAGTTCTTC.

This clonotype was counted many times. The chain has TRBV12-3 or TRBV12-4 and TRBJ2-1, with 15 bases aligning to TRBD2. CDR3 length: 15 amino acids. Germline trimming cut 5 bases from V and 10 bases from J; bases unmatched to any gene: 6. CDR3 region: CASSLRTSGGGEQFF. CDR3 coding DNA: TGTGCCAGCAGTCTACGGACTAGCGGGGGGGGAGAGCAGTTCTTC.

The V gene is TRBV2, the J gene TRBJ1-4, with a weak D call TRBD1 (5 bases). The germline V and J ends were trimmed by 6 bases and 5 bases, with 10 bases remaining between them. Per the germline V gene, CDR1 is SNHLY and CDR2 is FYNNEI. This CDR3 is built from 13 residues. For the CDR3, the DNA is TGTGCCAGCAGGACAGCCATAAATGAAAAACTGTTTTTT. As protein: CASRTAINEKLFF.

This clonotype was seen many times. This chain joins TRBV12-3 or TRBV12-4 and TRBJ1-3; unclear D gene. Trimming removed 6 bases from V and 4 bases from J, with 13 bases in between. The CDR3 extends over 14 amino acids. CDR3 residues: CASRASAGGNTIYF. CDR3 in DNA: TGTGCCAGCAGGGCCTCGGCGGGAGGAAACACCATATATTTT.

This clonotype was seen a handful of times. The rearrangement uses TRBV5-1 and TRBJ1-1; D may be TRBD1 (6 bases). Germline V gene data show CDR1 as SGHRS and CDR2 as YFSETQ. This CDR3 is 14 amino acids long. V was cut by 3 bases and J by 5 bases, with 14 bases left in between. The CDR3: CASSSGTTGTEAFF. CDR3 in DNA: TGCGCCAGCAGCTCTGGGACAACCGGGACTGAAGCTTTCTTT. The full variable domain, rest sourced from reference TRBV5-1 and TRBJ1-1, is KAGVTQTPRYLIKTRGQQVTLSCSPISGHRSVSWYQQTPGQGLQFLFEYFSETQRNKGNFPGRFSGRQFSNSRSEMNVSTLELGDSALYLCASSSGTTGTEAFFGQGTRLTVV.

The V and J genes are TRBV2 and TRBJ2-2; D gene ambiguous. Trimming cost V 7 bases and J 6 bases, with 9 bases left between them. The CDR3 runs to 12 residues. CDR1 and CDR2 from the germline V gene are SNHLY and FYNNEI. The CDR3 DNA reads as TGTGCCAGCATACGCCGGTCCGGGGAGCTGTTTTTT. This encodes CASIRRSGELFF.

This chain links TRBV28 with TRBJ2-5; TRBD2 agrees at 11 bases. This CDR3 is built from 16 residues. The junction had 13 bases not matched to a gene; V was cut back by 6 bases and J by 7 bases. The germline V gene has CDR1 MDHEN and CDR2 SYDVKM. DNA for the CDR3: TGTGCCAGCAGGCTAACTAGCGGGGGCCCATTGTCGACCCAGTACTTC. Protein: CASRLTSGGPLSTQYF.

V usage is TRBV4-2 and J usage is TRBJ2-3, with D perhaps matching TRBD1 (6 bases). Germline V gene sequence: CDR1 LGHNA, CDR2 YNFKEQ. This CDR3 spans 17 amino acids. V was pared by 2 bases and J by 1 base, with 16 bases between. CDR3 sequence: CASSQSTGDFRTDTQYF. In DNA form, the CDR3 reads TGTGCCAGCAGCCAATCGACAGGCGACTTCCGCACAGATACGCAGTATTTT.